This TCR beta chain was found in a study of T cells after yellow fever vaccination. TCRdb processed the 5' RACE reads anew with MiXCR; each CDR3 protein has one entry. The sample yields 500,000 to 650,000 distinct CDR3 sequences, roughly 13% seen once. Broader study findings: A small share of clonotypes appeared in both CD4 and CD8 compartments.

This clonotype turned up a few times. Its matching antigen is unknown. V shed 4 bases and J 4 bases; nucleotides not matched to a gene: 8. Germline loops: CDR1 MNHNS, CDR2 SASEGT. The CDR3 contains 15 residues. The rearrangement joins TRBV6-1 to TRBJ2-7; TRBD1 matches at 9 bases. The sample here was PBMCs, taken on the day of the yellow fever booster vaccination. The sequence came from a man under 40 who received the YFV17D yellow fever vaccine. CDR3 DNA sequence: TGTGCCAGCAGTGGGACCGGGACAGGGAAATACGAGCAGTACTTC. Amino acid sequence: CASSGTGTGKYEQYF.